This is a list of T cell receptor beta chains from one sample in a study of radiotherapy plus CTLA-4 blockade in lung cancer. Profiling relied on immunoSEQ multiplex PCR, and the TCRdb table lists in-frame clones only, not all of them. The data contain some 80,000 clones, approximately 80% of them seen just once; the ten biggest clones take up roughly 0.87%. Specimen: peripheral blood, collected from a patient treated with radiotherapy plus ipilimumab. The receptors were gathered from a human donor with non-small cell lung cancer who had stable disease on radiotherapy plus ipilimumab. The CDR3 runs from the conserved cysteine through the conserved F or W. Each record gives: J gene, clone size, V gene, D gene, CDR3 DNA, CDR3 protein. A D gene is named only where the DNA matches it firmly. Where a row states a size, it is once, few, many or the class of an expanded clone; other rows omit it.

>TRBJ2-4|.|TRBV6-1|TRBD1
TGTGCCAGCAGTCAAGGGACAGGGTTAGCCAAAAACATTCAGTACTTC
CASSQGTGLAKNIQYF
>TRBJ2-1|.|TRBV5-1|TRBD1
TGCGCCAGCACCAGGACAGGGGGCGGTGATGAGCAGTTCTTC
CASTRTGGGDEQFF
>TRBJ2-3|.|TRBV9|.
TGTGCCAGCAGCGTAGGGACGCTAGTCGAGACAGATACGCAGTATTTT
CASSVGTLVETDTQYF
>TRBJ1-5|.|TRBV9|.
TGTGCCAGCAGCATGCAGGGGAGCAATCAGCCCCAGCATTTT
CASSMQGSNQPQHF
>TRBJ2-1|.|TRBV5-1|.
TGCGCCAGCAGCTTGATTGTTAACAATGAGCAGTTCTTC
CASSLIVNNEQFF
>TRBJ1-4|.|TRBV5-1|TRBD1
TGCGCCAGCAGCTCCGGTCCCGGGACAGATGAAAAACTGTTTTTT
CASSSGPGTDEKLFF
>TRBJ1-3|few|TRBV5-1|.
TGCGCCAGCGAGCCCCGGAATGGGCATTTT
CASEPRNGHF
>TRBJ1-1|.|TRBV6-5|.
TGTGCCAGCAGTTACCGGGGCTTAGCTTTCTTT
CASSYRGLAFF
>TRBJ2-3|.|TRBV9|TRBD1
TGTGCCAGCAGCGCCACAACAGGGGGCTTTTCAGATACGCAGTATTTT
CASSATTGGFSDTQYF
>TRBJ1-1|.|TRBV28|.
TGTGCCAGCAGGTACCCGGTGAACACTGAAGCTTTCTTT
CASRYPVNTEAFF
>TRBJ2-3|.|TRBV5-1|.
TGCGCCAGCAGCTTGGAGGGCTACACAGATACGCAGTATTTT
CASSLEGYTDTQYF
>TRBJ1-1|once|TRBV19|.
TGTGCCAGTAGCGGAAGGGAGGGCTGGAACACTGAAGCTTTCTTT
CASSGREGWNTEAFF